This T cell receptor (beta chain) was obtained from a study of T cell responses to AZD1222 COVID-19 vaccine. Study-wide findings and caveats: Breadth and depth of Spike-specific TCRs rose after two AZD1222 doses.

The protocol was immunoSEQ multiplex PCR, while the TCRdb copy is restricted to in-frame clones and leaves out a portion. Here the sample spans about 130,000 clones, 85% to 95% being singletons. In the case of this clone: Its antigen is not known.

The clonotype originates from an adult who received the AZD1222 COVID-19 vaccine. Source: peripheral blood, taken 28 days after the second AZD1222 dose.

The CDR3 coding sequence is TGTGCCAGCAGTTCCTGGCAGGCCTATGGCTACACCTTC. It translates to CASSSWQAYGYTF. This rearrangement joins TRBV6-5 to TRBJ1-2; no reliable D call. The CDR3 is made up of 13 amino acids. In germline, CDR1 is MNHEY, CDR2 SVGAGI. Trimming left V 4 bases short and J 4 bases short, with 10 bases between.